Sequencing of this T cell receptor (beta chain) was carried out in a study of T cell responses to AZD1222 COVID-19 vaccine. With regard to this clone: Its antigen is currently unknown.

Study-wide results and limits: Baseline serology detected seropositivity in only 6 or 7 AZD1222 recipients.

Germline V lookup: CDR1 LNHDA, CDR2 SQIVND (reference sequence). V gave up 5 bases and J gave up 6 bases; unmatched junction bases: 7. The CDR3 is 15 residues long. Sequencing used immunoSEQ multiplex PCR; TCRdb keeps in-frame clones, though not all of them. The sample lists some 170,000 clones, 85% to 95% occurring once. V and J are TRBV19 and TRBJ2-3, with 11 positions matching TRBD1. The TCR originated in an adult in good health. Sequenced material: peripheral blood, taken on day 0 of AZD1222 vaccination. CDR3 loop: CASSHMGQGDDTQYF. CDR3 sequence (DNA): TGTGCCAGTAGTCACATGGGACAGGGGGATGATACGCAGTATTTT.